The clone carrying this T cell receptor (beta chain) is a singleton in its sample. This sample is part of a study of blood T cell repertoires in COVID-19. Whole-study context: Italy, Spain and the United States were the sources of the convalescent and acute COVID-19 samples. From T cells, B-cell-depleted T cells, or PBMCs came the material, which was cDNA or gDNA.

Profiled with immunoSEQ multiplex PCR; TCRdb holds only in-frame clones, not every one. The sample consists of fewer than 90,000 clones, roughly 81% of them appearing once. The TCR originated in a man between 65 and 85 years old with acute or convalescent COVID-19. Specimen: peripheral blood.

CDR3 DNA: TGTGCCAGCGGGGGGACAGCTTTCTACAATGAGCAGTTCTTC. Translated, it gives CASGGTAFYNEQFF. This chain uses TRBV6-5 with TRBJ2-1; D may be TRBD1 (7 bases). CDR1 and CDR2 (germline): MNHEY, SVGAGI. The CDR3 is made up of 14 amino acids. V lost 8 bases to trimming and J lost 3 bases, with 14 bases between them.